This TCR beta chain was profiled in a study of cytomegalovirus exposure and HLA in healthy donors. This PCR relied on a set of 60 Vbeta primers and 13 Jbeta primers. TCRdb's table, derived via immunoSEQ multiplex PCR, lists solely in-frame clones and lacks some. The sample lists over 150,000 clones, roughly 79% occurring once. The receptor's source is a male donor in good health and CMV-seronegative. Material: PBMCs.

CDR3 sequence: CASLTGAGVRYNEQFF. The DNA of the CDR3 is TGTGCCAGCCTCACTGGGGCGGGAGTCCGTTACAATGAGCAGTTCTTC. The V call is TRBV28, the J call TRBJ2-1, with 7 bases lining up with TRBD2. With V trimmed by 8 bases and J by 4 bases, 14 bases remained unmatched. Germline CDR1 reads MDHEN; CDR2 reads SYDVKM. This CDR3 has 16 amino acids. The full variable domain, with the rest looked up from reference TRBV28 and TRBJ2-1, is DVKVTQSSRYLVKRTGEKVFLECVQDMDHENMFWYRQDPGLGLRLIYFSYDVKMKEKGDIPEGYSVSREKKERFSLILESASTNQTSMYLCASLTGAGVRYNEQFFGPGTRLTVL.